Listed here are 24 T cell receptor beta chains from one sample, sequenced in a study of PD-1 blockade in mismatch repair-deficient tumors. Sequencing was performed with immunoSEQ multiplex PCR; in TCRdb, only in-frame clones are kept and a portion is missing. The sample carries 38,000 or so clones, about 85% recorded once. This material consisted of peripheral blood, taken 76 weeks after starting pembrolizumab. Receptors were obtained from an adult with mismatch repair-deficient cancer.

V gene TRBV5-4 combines with J gene TRBJ2-2; 8 bases match TRBD1. CDR1 is SGHNT and CDR2 is YYREEE in the germline V gene (reference sequence). Trimming removed 2 bases from V and 7 bases from J; junction bases left unmatched: 7. The CDR3 contains 15 residues. The CDR3 DNA reads as TGTGCCAGCAGCTTTTGGGCACAGGGGGTCGGGGAGCTGTTTTTT. Its protein product is CASSFWAQGVGELFF.

The CDR3 nucleotides are TGTGCCAGCAGCTTCCGAGGGGCCTACGAGCAGTACTTC. This sequence encodes CASSFRGAYEQYF. The chain has TRBV5-4 and TRBJ2-7, with D perhaps being TRBD1 or TRBD2 (5 bases each). Trimming stripped 2 bases from V and 2 bases from J, with 8 bases between. The CDR3 contains 13 residues. Germline V gene sequence: CDR1 SGHNT, CDR2 YYREEE (reference sequence).

The rearrangement links TRBV19 to TRBJ2-1, with 11 bases aligning to TRBD2. The V gene end was trimmed by 4 bases and the J gene end by 8 bases; junction bases not matched to a gene: 7. The CDR3 is 15 amino acids. Germline V gene lookup returns CDR1 LNHDA and CDR2 SQIVND (reference sequence). CDR3 nucleotides: TGTGCCAGTAGTAAATTAGCGGGAGGGAACGATGAGCAGTTCTTC. Its translation: CASSKLAGGNDEQFF.

V is TRBV30 and J is TRBJ2-1; 7 bases agree with TRBD2. In germline, CDR1 is GTSNPN, CDR2 SVGIG (reference sequence). The length of the CDR3 is 11 residues. The V and J ends lost 3 bases and 9 bases, in that order; junction bases with no gene match: 2. CDR3 residues: CAWRGRGEQFF. CDR3 DNA: TGTGCCTGGAGGGGGAGGGGTGAGCAGTTCTTC.

The rearrangement links TRBV9 to TRBJ1-2; no definite D call. The germline V gene encodes CDR1 SGDLS and CDR2 YYNGEE. V shed 0 bases and J shed 2 bases, with 2 bases lying between them. The CDR3 consists of 12 residues. This CDR3 is CASSVGNYGYTF. The CDR3 coding sequence is TGTGCCAGCAGCGTAGGGAACTATGGCTACACCTTC. The variable domain in full, with the rest retrieved from reference TRBV9 and TRBJ1-2, is DSGVTQTPKHLITATGQRVTLRCSPRSGDLSVYWYQQSLDQGLQFLIQYYNGEERAKGNILERFSAQQFPDLHSELNLSSLELGDSALYFCASSVGNYGYTFGSGTRLTVV.

V is TRBV30 and J is TRBJ2-5; D may correspond to TRBD1 or TRBD2 (6 bases each). The germline V gene encodes CDR1 GTSNPN and CDR2 SVGIG (reference sequence). Trimming cost V 3 bases and J 5 bases, with 13 bases left between them. There are 13 residues in the CDR3. Written as DNA, the CDR3 is TGTGCCTGGAGAAGGGGGGTTGTGGAGACCCAGTACTTC. Translation: CAWRRGVVETQYF.

The chain links TRBV7-3 to TRBJ1-5; D might be TRBD1 (6 bases). V was cut by 5 bases and J by 0 bases, with 8 bases left in between. In germline, CDR1 is SGHTA, CDR2 FQGTGA. This CDR3 region has 14 residues. The CDR3, as DNA: TGTGCCAGCAGCCCACAGGGTAGCAATCAGCCCCAGCATTTT. This gives the protein CASSPQGSNQPQHF.

This chain connects TRBV7-3 to TRBJ2-1; D may be TRBD2 (6 bases). V was cut by 5 bases and J by 3 bases, with 14 bases left in between. This CDR3 has 15 amino acids. The germline V gene has CDR1 SGHTA and CDR2 FQGTGA. CDR3 nucleotides: TGTGCCAGCAGCCTTGATCTAGCGCTCTACAATGAGCAGTTCTTC. This translates into CASSLDLALYNEQFF.

V is TRBV14 and J is TRBJ2-1; 7 nucleotides match TRBD2. V trimming: 3 bases; J trimming: 5 bases; junction bases outside the gene matches: 10. CDR1 is SGHDN, CDR2 FVKESK, per germline. This CDR3 has 16 amino acids. The CDR3 spells CASSQFFQGGHNEQFF. For the CDR3, the DNA is TGTGCCAGCAGCCAGTTTTTCCAGGGAGGGCACAATGAGCAGTTCTTC.

This chain joins TRBV10-2 and TRBJ2-4, with 9 bases identical to TRBD1. V lost 2 bases, J lost 8 bases, and 13 bases stayed unmatched. In germline, CDR1 is WSHSY, CDR2 SAAADI. This CDR3 spans 17 amino acids. The CDR3, as DNA: TGCGCCAGCAGTGAGCGGGACAGGGTAGGGGCGGTGGACATTCAGTACTTC. Protein sequence: CASSERDRVGAVDIQYF.

The V call is TRBV2, the J call TRBJ2-7; the D is unclear. This CDR3 contains 13 residues. The V end lost 3 bases, the J end lost 1 base, and 7 bases lay between the germline ends. Per the germline V gene, CDR1 is SNHLY and CDR2 is FYNNEI. DNA of the CDR3: TGTGCCAGCAGTGACAGTCTGTCCTACGAGCAGTACTTC. Protein sequence: CASSDSLSYEQYF. Based on the CDR3 plus reference TRBV2 and TRBJ2-7, the full variable domain is EPEVTQTPSHQVTQMGQEVILRCVPISNHLYFYWYRQILGQKVEFLVSFYNNEISEKSEIFDDQFSVERPDGSNFTLKIRSTKLEDSAMYFCASSDSLSYEQYFGPGTRLTVT.

The chain links TRBV19 to TRBJ1-1; D is uncertain. The V and J ends lost 2 bases and 1 base respectively, with 8 bases between them. The CDR3 contains 14 residues. Germline lookup yields CDR1 LNHDA and CDR2 SQIVND (reference sequence). The CDR3 region has the DNA TGTGCCAGTAGTATAAAGGCCGCGAACACTGAAGCTTTCTTT. This gives the protein CASSIKAANTEAFF.

The chain is built from TRBV14 and TRBJ2-3, with a weak D call TRBD2 (5 bases). From germline, CDR1 is SGHDN and CDR2 FVKESK. V lost 2 bases and J 0 bases, leaving 9 bases between the germline ends. CDR3 length equals 15 residues. CDR3 nucleotides: TGTGCCAGCAGCCAACAGCTAGCTAGCACAGATACGCAGTATTTT. This translates into CASSQQLASTDTQYF.

This chain connects TRBV6-6 to TRBJ2-4; tentative D call: TRBD1 (7 bases). The V gene's germline CDR1 is MNHNY and CDR2 SVGAGI (reference sequence). V was clipped by 7 bases and J by 0 bases, with 13 bases between them. The CDR3 sequence is 15 residues long. CDR3 region: CASTRQGLAKNIQYF. CDR3 in DNA: TGTGCCAGCACCAGACAGGGACTAGCCAAAAACATTCAGTACTTC.

The gene calls are TRBV7-2 and TRBJ2-2; 12 nucleotides agree with TRBD2. With 1 base clipped from V and 7 bases from J, the junction kept 7 bases outside the gene matches. Germline loops: CDR1 SGHTA, CDR2 FQGNSA. CDR3 size: 17 residues. The chain's CDR3 is CASSLDLAGGLHGELFF. In DNA, the CDR3 is TGTGCCAGCAGCTTAGACCTAGCGGGAGGGCTTCACGGGGAGCTGTTTTTT.

The table lists this clone with a count of one. This chain connects TRBV5-1 to TRBJ1-3; tentatively, D is TRBD1 (5 bases). The CDR3 runs to 16 residues. Per the germline V gene, CDR1 is SGHRS and CDR2 is YFSETQ. Deletions cut 0 bases from V and 1 base from J, with 11 bases between. In DNA, the CDR3 is TGCGCCAGCAGCTTGGGCGGGTACAGGTCTGGAAACACCATATATTTT. Translated, it gives CASSLGGYRSGNTIYF. The variable domain in full, completed from reference TRBV5-1 and TRBJ1-3, reads KAGVTQTPRYLIKTRGQQVTLSCSPISGHRSVSWYQQTPGQGLQFLFEYFSETQRNKGNFPGRFSGRQFSNSRSEMNVSTLELGDSALYLCASSLGGYRSGNTIYFGEGSWLTVV.

V and J are TRBV27 and TRBJ2-7; 8 bases align to TRBD2. The germline gives CDR1 MNHEY, CDR2 SMNVEV (reference sequence). Trimming cost V 5 bases and J 3 bases; bases outside gene matches: 12. The CDR3 contains 16 residues. The CDR3 nucleotides read TGTGCCAGCAGTCAAAGTTTGCGCGGGAGGCGCTACGAGCAGTACTTC. It encodes CASSQSLRGRRYEQYF.

The J gene is TRBJ1-2, the V gene TRBV11-1, with D tentatively TRBD1 (5 bases). In germline, CDR1 is SGHAT, CDR2 FQDESV (reference sequence). CDR3 length: 16 residues. Trimming removed 0 bases from V and 0 bases from J, with 11 bases in between. CDR3 region: CASSLALGGANYGYTF. As DNA, the CDR3 is TGTGCCAGCAGCTTAGCGCTCGGAGGGGCTAACTATGGCTACACCTTC.

The rearrangement uses TRBV29-1 and TRBJ2-7, with D possibly TRBD2 on 5 matching bases. V was shortened by 6 bases and J by 3 bases, with 15 bases between the two germline ends. The CDR3 has 13 residues. Germline assignment: CDR1 SQVTM and CDR2 ANQGSEA. CDR3 amino acids: CSVKGGDHYEQYF. As DNA, the CDR3 is TGCAGCGTCAAAGGAGGTGACCACTACGAGCAGTACTTC.

The chain uses TRBV5-4 and TRBJ1-4, with D unresolved. This CDR3 comprises 14 residues. From germline, CDR1 is SGHNT and CDR2 YYREEE (reference sequence). The V end was cut by 2 bases, the J end by 4 bases, with 9 bases between. CDR3 DNA: TGTGCCAGCAGCTTCGGGTCGAGTAATGAAAAACTGTTTTTT. It encodes CASSFGSSNEKLFF.

This sequence joins TRBV29-1 and TRBJ2-7; TRBD1 aligns across 7 bases. Germline loops: CDR1 SQVTM, CDR2 ANQGSEA. Losses at the gene ends were 5 bases for V and 3 bases for J; bases not matched to a gene: 7. This CDR3 comprises 13 residues. CDR3 residues: CSVMRGQYYEQYF. The CDR3 coding sequence is TGCAGCGTTATGAGGGGGCAATACTACGAGCAGTACTTC.

This chain uses TRBV5-4 with TRBJ2-1; 8 nucleotides match TRBD2. The CDR3 contains 14 residues. V gave up 6 bases and J gave up 2 bases; unmatched junction bases: 4. Germline CDR1 reads SGHNT; CDR2 reads YYREEE (reference sequence). This chain's CDR3 is CASMRAGAYNEQFF. The CDR3 DNA reads TGTGCCAGCATGAGAGCGGGAGCCTACAATGAGCAGTTCTTC.

The genes are TRBV7-9 and TRBJ1-1, with D perhaps TRBD1 (5 bases). The V gene lost 8 bases and the J gene lost 4 bases, with 17 bases spanning the gap. The CDR3 runs 14 residues. The germline V gene has CDR1 SEHNR and CDR2 FQNEAQ (reference sequence). DNA of the CDR3: TGTGCCAGCGGAGCAGGGACGGTCGGCACTGAAGCTTTCTTT. This codes for CASGAGTVGTEAFF.

The V call is TRBV5-5, the J call TRBJ2-3, with 10 positions matching TRBD2. The CDR3 sequence is 15 residues long. Germline assignment: CDR1 SGHKS and CDR2 YYEKEE (reference sequence). With 6 bases clipped from V and 4 bases from J, the junction kept 8 bases outside the gene matches. This CDR3 is CASTDPSGSADTQYF. For the CDR3, the DNA is TGTGCCAGCACCGATCCTAGCGGGAGCGCAGATACGCAGTATTTT.